The T cell receptor (beta chain) under discussion was sequenced for a study of STAT5B mutations in CD4+ large granular lymphocyte leukemia. Background on the study: Healthy donors showed HLA-associated enrichment of the CDR3 'QG' motif. Study-wide findings and caveats: Higher CD4+ than CD8+ T-LGLL clonality might reflect small sample size. TRBV06-family usage was enriched in top patient clones (8/27) versus controls (2/35).

Buffy coats from healthy blood donors served as controls. Assay used: immunoSEQ multiplex PCR; TCRdb lists only in-frame clones, some missing. Of about 32,000 clones in the sample, roughly nine tenths were seen once. Worth noting for this clone: Its target is not known.

Germline V gene data show CDR1 as DFQATT and CDR2 as SNEGSKA (reference sequence). With 5 bases removed from V and 0 bases from J, the gap between germline ends came to 4 bases. This CDR3 is 11 amino acids long. This chain joins TRBV20-1 and TRBJ1-2; the D is unclear. The specimen was CD4+ T cells from blood buffy coats. This sequence was found in a human donor in good health. The CDR3: CSASPNYGYTF. CDR3 DNA: TGCAGTGCTTCCCCTAACTATGGCTACACCTTC.